One sample yielded the 29 T cell receptor beta chains listed below, sequenced in a study of blood T cell repertoires in COVID-19. Using immunoSEQ multiplex PCR, the repertoire was profiled, and TCRdb retains in-frame clones only, with some absent. The sample lists around 200,000 clones, approximately 86% occurring once. The sequenced material came from PBMCs or T cells enriched from blood (not recorded which). These TCRs come from a man between 18 and 29 years old with acute COVID-19.

The J gene is TRBJ1-5, the V gene TRBV19, with D possibly being TRBD1 (5 bases). The length of the CDR3 is 15 residues. Germline assignment: CDR1 LNHDA and CDR2 SQIVND (reference sequence). Trimming stripped 3 bases from V and 4 bases from J, with 13 bases between. CDR3 protein: CASSIQGVVNQPQHF. The CDR3 DNA reads TGTGCCAGTAGTATCCAAGGGGTGGTGAATCAGCCCCAGCATTTT. The full variable domain, completed using reference TRBV19 and TRBJ1-5, is DGGITQSPKYLFRKEGQNVTLSCEQNLNHDAMYWYRQDPGQGLRLIYYSQIVNDFQKGDIAEGYSVSREKKESFPLTVTSAQKNPTAFYLCASSIQGVVNQPQHFGDGTRLSIL.

J is TRBJ2-7 and V is TRBV7-2, with 7 bases lining up with TRBD1. V gave up 2 bases and J gave up 2 bases; unmatched junction bases: 6. The CDR3 runs to 15 residues. Germline CDR1 reads SGHTA; CDR2 reads FQGNSA. Here the CDR3 DNA reads TGTGCCAGCAGCTTACCCGGGACAGAGACCTACGAGCAGTACTTC. Translated, it gives CASSLPGTETYEQYF. Filled out from reference TRBV7-2 and TRBJ2-7, the complete variable domain reads GAGVSQSPSNKVTEKGKDVELRCDPISGHTALYWYRQSLGQGLEFLIYFQGNSAPDKSGLPSDRFSAERTGGSVSTLTIQRTQQEDSAVYLCASSLPGTETYEQYFGPGTRLTVT.

This chain joins TRBV21-1 and TRBJ2-7; the table's D call, TRBD2, was not checked against the DNA. TRBV21-1 is flagged as a pseudogene. CDR3 size: 19 residues. CDR3: CASTNLPYLAGGIRYEQYF. Written as DNA, the CDR3 is TGTGCCAGCACGAATCTCCCTTACTTAGCGGGAGGGATACGGTACGAGCAGTACTTC.

The chain employs TRBV7-3 and TRBJ2-1, with D perhaps matching TRBD2 (5 bases). Trimming shortened V by 8 bases and J by 0 bases, and 20 bases separated the two germline ends. The CDR3 sequence is 17 residues long. The germline CDR1 and CDR2 sequences are SGHTA and FQGTGA. The CDR3 DNA follows: TGTGCCAGCCAGAGTATAGCGCGCCGCTCCTCCTACAATGAGCAGTTCTTC. Amino acid sequence: CASQSIARRSSYNEQFF.

The V and J genes are TRBV7-2 and TRBJ1-2; 10 bases agree with TRBD1. CDR3 length equals 18 residues. The V and J ends lost 1 base and 4 bases, in that order; junction bases with no gene match: 12. The germline gives CDR1 SGHTA, CDR2 FQGNSA. In DNA form, the CDR3 reads TGTGCCAGCAGCTTAGTCGGGACAGGGGTTTATTTCGGCTATGGCTACACCTTC. This sequence encodes CASSLVGTGVYFGYGYTF.

The rearrangement links TRBV6-5 to TRBJ2-6; D perhaps matches TRBD1 (6 bases). Trimming stripped 4 bases from V and 0 bases from J, with 10 bases between. Germline CDR1 reads MNHEY; CDR2 reads SVGAGI. This CDR3 spans 16 amino acids. CDR3 in amino acids: CASSLDSYSGANVLTF. DNA for the CDR3: TGTGCCAGCAGTTTGGACAGCTACTCTGGGGCCAACGTCCTGACTTTC.

The chain has TRBV9 and TRBJ2-1, with 7 positions matching TRBD2. Looked up from germline, CDR1 is SGDLS and CDR2 is YYNGEE. The V and J ends lost 3 bases and 5 bases, in that order; junction bases with no gene match: 5. The CDR3 is 14 amino acids. CDR3 protein: CASSEPTSNNEQFF. DNA of the CDR3: TGTGCCAGCAGCGAGCCGACTAGCAACAATGAGCAGTTCTTC.

The chain couples TRBV6-5 to TRBJ2-7; 14 bases align to TRBD2. This CDR3 contains 15 residues. V trimming: 5 bases; J trimming: 5 bases; junction bases outside the gene matches: 5. Germline lookup yields CDR1 MNHEY and CDR2 SVGAGI. CDR3 sequence reads: CASSPGTSGGDEQYF. The CDR3 coding sequence is TGTGCCAGCAGTCCCGGGACTAGCGGGGGTGACGAGCAGTACTTC.

The chain joins TRBV9 to TRBJ2-1, with 9 bases aligning to TRBD2. The CDR3 totals 14 residues. Germline lookup yields CDR1 SGDLS and CDR2 YYNGEE. After removal of 3 bases from V and 3 bases from J, the junction contained 1 base not matched to a gene. Here the CDR3 DNA reads TGTGCCAGCAGCGGGACTAGCGTCTACAATGAGCAGTTCTTC. Its translation is CASSGTSVYNEQFF.

J is TRBJ1-2 and V is TRBV7-9, with 8 bases aligning to TRBD1. The germline gives CDR1 SEHNR, CDR2 FQNEAQ (reference sequence). Unmatched junction bases numbered 4, after V lost 5 bases and J lost 2 bases. The CDR3 covers 14 residues. CDR3: CASSPWDRNYGYTF. The CDR3 nucleotides read TGTGCCAGCAGCCCTTGGGACAGGAACTATGGCTACACCTTC.

The V call is TRBV9, the J call TRBJ2-7; 8 bases are a match to TRBD2. This CDR3 comprises 14 residues. Unmatched junction bases numbered 4, after V lost 4 bases and J lost 1 base. Germline V gene data show CDR1 as SGDLS and CDR2 as YYNGEE. CDR3 coding DNA: TGTGCCAGCAGCCCCTCGGGAGGGTCCTACGAGCAGTACTTC. Translated, it gives CASSPSGGSYEQYF.

The chain combines TRBV2 with TRBJ1-2; D gene uncertain. The CDR3 loop spans 14 amino acids. Trimming removed 0 bases from V and 8 bases from J, with 13 bases in between. Per the germline V gene, CDR1 is SNHLY and CDR2 is FYNNEI. The CDR3, as DNA: TGTGCCAGCAGTGAAGCCAGGTCCCCCCCCGGCTACACCTTC. Its protein product is CASSEARSPPGYTF. The variable domain in full, with the rest retrieved from reference TRBV2 and TRBJ1-2, is EPEVTQTPSHQVTQMGQEVILRCVPISNHLYFYWYRQILGQKVEFLVSFYNNEISEKSEIFDDQFSVERPDGSNFTLKIRSTKLEDSAMYFCASSEARSPPGYTFGSGTRLTVV.

The chain combines TRBV11-2 with TRBJ1-6; unclear D gene. Germline V gives CDR1 SGHAT, CDR2 FQNNGV. This CDR3 region has 12 residues. The V and J ends lost 5 bases and 13 bases respectively, with 12 bases between them. This CDR3 reads CASSDRRQPLHF. In nucleotides, the CDR3 is TGTGCCAGCAGCGACCGCAGGCAGCCCCTCCACTTT.

Notes on this clone: One end of the junction does not line up with germline, which may come from a read error. The chain employs TRBV7-7 and TRBJ1-2; the match to TRBD1 covers 12 bases. The germline gives CDR1 SSHAT, CDR2 FNYEAQ (reference sequence). The CDR3 runs to 19 residues. CDR3 coding DNA: TGTGCTAGCAGTTTTCCCGACCGGGACAGGGGGCGCTTATCCTATGGCTACACCTTC. Translation: CASSFPDRDRGRLSYGYTF.

The rearrangement links TRBV19 to TRBJ1-1, with D unresolved. With 8 bases removed from V and 5 bases from J, the gap between germline ends came to 9 bases. The CDR3 is made up of 11 amino acids. The V gene's germline CDR1 is LNHDA and CDR2 SQIVND (reference sequence). The CDR3 is CASATTTEAFF. CDR3 in DNA: TGTGCCAGTGCGACTACGACTGAAGCTTTCTTT.

V gene TRBV18 combines with J gene TRBJ1-4, with D tentatively TRBD1 (6 bases). V was trimmed by 4 bases and J by 6 bases, leaving 15 bases between them. The CDR3 length is 15 residues. CDR1 is KGHSH, CDR2 LQKENI, per germline. CDR3 region: CASSRGPDKDEKLFF. The CDR3 DNA reads as TGTGCCAGCTCACGGGGGCCAGATAAGGATGAAAAACTGTTTTTT. Full variable domain (missing parts from reference TRBV18 and TRBJ1-4): NAGVMQNPRHLVRRRGQEARLRCSPMKGHSHVYWYRQLPEEGLKFMVYLQKENIIDESGMPKERFSAEFPKEGPSILRIQQVVRGDSAAYFCASSRGPDKDEKLFFGSGTQLSVL.

Only one count was recorded for this clone. V and J are TRBV4-2 and TRBJ2-1; 10 nucleotides line up with TRBD2. This CDR3 contains 15 residues. V gave up 1 base and J gave up 6 bases; unmatched junction bases: 3. Germline V CDR1 and CDR2: LGHNA, YNFKEQ. Written as DNA, the CDR3 is TGTGCCAGCAGCCAAGGTTCTAGCGGGAGCAATGAGCAGTTCTTC. It encodes CASSQGSSGSNEQFF.

The genes are TRBV19 and TRBJ1-1; D possibly corresponds to TRBD1 (6 bases). This CDR3 region has 14 residues. The V end was cut by 4 bases, the J end by 4 bases, with 13 bases between. The germline CDR1 and CDR2 sequences are LNHDA and SQIVND (reference sequence). This chain's CDR3 is CASSTQGGGTEAFF. CDR3 sequence (DNA): TGTGCCAGTAGTACACAGGGCGGCGGCACTGAAGCTTTCTTT. Filled out from reference TRBV19 and TRBJ1-1, the complete variable domain reads DGGITQSPKYLFRKEGQNVTLSCEQNLNHDAMYWYRQDPGQGLRLIYYSQIVNDFQKGDIAEGYSVSREKKESFPLTVTSAQKNPTAFYLCASSTQGGGTEAFFGQGTRLTVV.

The CDR3 DNA reads as TGTGCCAGCAGTTACGAGGGCTCTGGGGCCAACGTCCTGACTTTC. It encodes CASSYEGSGANVLTF. The J gene is TRBJ2-6, the V gene TRBV6-5; a weak D match, TRBD2 (5 bases). Germline CDR1 is MNHEY and CDR2 is SVGAGI. This CDR3 comprises 15 residues. Trimming took 2 bases from V and 0 from J, leaving 5 bases between them.

This rearrangement joins TRBV19 to TRBJ1-1; no clear D gene. Germline CDR1 is LNHDA and CDR2 is SQIVND (reference sequence). V was clipped by 3 bases and J by 5 bases, with 13 bases between them. CDR3 length: 14 residues. The CDR3 coding sequence is TGTGCCAGTAGTATGGGCACTGGAAGTACTGAAGCTTTCTTT. This codes for CASSMGTGSTEAFF.

This clone showed up just once. The genes are TRBV6-5 and TRBJ2-7, with D possibly being TRBD1 (5 bases). The CDR3 spans 14 residues. V gave up 6 bases and J gave up 4 bases, with 16 bases separating them. The germline V gene encodes CDR1 MNHEY and CDR2 SVGAGI. In DNA, the CDR3 is TGTGCCAGCAGGGACAACAGGATGACTTACGAGCAGTACTTC. This codes for CASRDNRMTYEQYF.

The rearrangement uses TRBV5-1 and TRBJ2-1; TRBD1 is a possible D gene (6 bases). V gave up 3 bases and J gave up 4 bases, with 8 bases separating them. The germline V gene encodes CDR1 SGHRS and CDR2 YFSETQ. The CDR3 has 13 amino acids. The CDR3 nucleotides read TGCGCCAGCAGCTACGGACAGTACAATGAGCAGTTCTTC. This encodes CASSYGQYNEQFF.

The genes are TRBV9 and TRBJ2-7; TRBD2 matches 13 bases. The CDR3 covers 15 residues. With V trimmed by 0 bases and J by 5 bases, 2 bases remained unmatched. In germline, CDR1 is SGDLS, CDR2 YYNGEE. The CDR3 region has the DNA TGTGCCAGCAGCGTAGGAGGACTAGCGGGAGACGAGCAGTACTTC. Its translation is CASSVGGLAGDEQYF.

CDR3 sequence: CASSSQGSNSPLHF. CDR3 coding DNA: TGTGCCAGCAGCTCACAGGGTTCTAATTCACCCCTCCACTTT. This chain joins TRBV7-3 and TRBJ1-6; the D gene is possibly TRBD1 (6 bases). V was cut by 4 bases and J by 6 bases, with 10 bases left in between. The germline V gene has CDR1 SGHTA and CDR2 FQGTGA. The CDR3 extends over 14 amino acids.

Regarding this clone: An end of the junction does not agree with germline; a read error may underlie this. The chain carries TRBV6-5 and TRBJ2-7, with 7 positions matching TRBD2. Germline V gives CDR1 MNHEY, CDR2 SVGAGI. This CDR3 is 13 amino acids long. The chain's CDR3 is CASRGGASAPWDF. The CDR3 region has the DNA TGTGCCAGCAGGGGAGGGGCCAGCGCACCGTGGGACTTC.

The rearrangement joins TRBV19 to TRBJ2-7; possible D gene TRBD2, 6 bases. Trimming took off 6 bases at V and 3 bases at J, with 15 bases between the two ends. Germline CDR1 reads LNHDA; CDR2 reads SQIVND (reference sequence). CDR3 length: 14 amino acids. The CDR3 region is CASRRDPLRYEQYF. In DNA form, the CDR3 reads TGTGCCAGTAGGCGGGACCCCTTGCGCTACGAGCAGTACTTC.

V is TRBV4-3 and J is TRBJ1-1; D remains ambiguous. CDR1 and CDR2 (germline): LGHNA, YSLEER. The CDR3 sequence is 13 residues long. The ends were cut back, 4 bases at V and 5 bases at J, with 11 bases in the middle. The CDR3 bases are TGCGCCAGCAGCCGGGAGGGTTGGACTGAAGCTTTCTTT. Protein sequence: CASSREGWTEAFF.

This clone has a handful of counts. The genes are TRBV2 and TRBJ1-3; 8 bases map to TRBD1. Germline V CDR1 and CDR2: SNHLY, FYNNEI. This CDR3 is 15 amino acids long. The V gene end was trimmed by 6 bases and the J gene end by 2 bases; junction bases not matched to a gene: 6. The CDR3 is CASSPMTGAGNTIYF. In DNA form, the CDR3 reads TGTGCCAGCAGCCCAATGACAGGGGCTGGAAACACCATATATTTT.

The V gene is TRBV27, the J gene TRBJ2-4; TRBD2 aligns across 8 bases. The length of the CDR3 is 18 residues. CDR1 MNHEY and CDR2 SMNVEV come from the germline V gene (reference sequence). With V trimmed by 0 bases and J by 0 bases, 7 bases remained unmatched. The chain's CDR3 is CASSLSFRLAGAKNIQYF. CDR3 bases: TGTGCCAGCAGTTTATCTTTTCGGCTAGCGGGAGCCAAAAACATTCAGTACTTC.